In this sample, the clone carrying this T cell receptor (beta chain) turned up many times. The TCRbeta library incorporated unique molecular identifiers. TCRdb reanalysed the PCR reads using MiXCR and keeps one entry per CDR3 protein. The repertoire holds hundreds of thousands of distinct CDR3 sequences, over 15% seen once, with 0.85% to 1.3% in the top ten. The source of the sample is a study of T-cell reconstitution after alpha-beta-depleted transplantation in children. V lost 6 bases and J lost 6; bases outside the gene matches: 10. CDR1 is DFQATT, CDR2 SNEGSKA, per germline (reference sequence). CDR3 length equals 14 residues.

The starting material was PBMCs from the stem cell graft donor, obtained from the stem cell graft. The chain is built from TRBV20-1 and TRBJ2-1; 8 nucleotides line up with TRBD2. This TCR came from a human donor who donated a stem cell graft to a child with acute myeloid leukemia. The CDR3 spells CSASNAGGLNEQFF. CDR3 bases: TGCAGTGCCTCTAATGCGGGGGGCCTCAATGAGCAGTTCTTC.